The T cell receptor (beta chain) described here comes from a study of graft-versus-host responses after intestinal transplantation. As for the study in general: Multivisceral, liver-intestinal, or isolated intestinal grafts were transplanted into recipients. Following induction with anti-thymocyte globulin, all recipients were given tacrolimus and steroids for around three years. Points from the study as a whole: The marrow of recipients harbored GvH clones, and ileum or blood showed some of them first. The study found high graft-versus-host to host-versus-graft clonal ratios in allografts of patients with graft-donor T cell macrochimerism.

This CDR3 comprises 14 residues. The V end lost 1 base, the J end lost 6 bases, and 12 bases lay between the germline ends. Germline V gene sequence: CDR1 SEHNR, CDR2 FQNEAQ (reference sequence). Note on this clone: Its antigen is still unknown.

Clones were read by immunoSEQ multiplex PCR, and TCRdb kept only the in-frame ones, dropping some. The table has about 120,000 clones, 95% seen once. The sequence came from a human donor who received an intestinal transplant. The chain recombines TRBV7-9 with TRBJ1-2; possible D gene TRBD1, 5 bases. The sequencing here drew on unstimulated CD8+ T cells sorted from spleen or lymph node cells, taken before intestinal transplant. CDR3 sequence reads: CASSLEARVDGYTF. The CDR3 DNA follows: TGTGCCAGCAGCTTAGAAGCCAGGGTAGATGGCTACACCTTC.